This T cell receptor beta chain was captured by sequencing in a study of T cells of healthy individuals. The CDR3 contains 17 residues. Losses at the gene ends were 4 bases for V and 0 bases for J; bases not matched to a gene: 10. Germline values: CDR1 SGHTA, CDR2 FQGNSA. TCRdb recomputed calls from the 5' RACE reads with MiXCR, one row per CDR3 protein. The sample holds approximately 50,000 distinct CDR3 sequences, under 15% seen once. The chain combines TRBV7-2 with TRBJ2-7; 9 nucleotides match TRBD1. The TCR was taken from a human donor in good health. CDR3 sequence (DNA): TGTGCCAGCAGCTCGCCGGGACAGGGCTATAGCTCCTACGAGCAGTACTTC. It specifies CASSSPGQGYSSYEQYF.